Sequencing of this T cell receptor beta chain was carried out in a study of OX40 agonist ivuxolimab in advanced cancers. Study-wide findings and caveats: The mean number of expanded clones was higher in CD8+ T cells than in CD4+.

CDR1 and CDR2 from the germline V gene are SGDLS and YYNGEE. This CDR3 contains 15 residues. The ends lost 0 bases at V and 3 bases at J; junction bases unmatched: 4. Concerning this clone itself: As yet, its antigen is unknown.

Sequencing used immunoSEQ multiplex PCR; TCRdb keeps in-frame clones, though not all of them. The sample shows 81,000 or so clones, 85% to 90% of them seen only once. The source is an adult with an advanced solid tumor such as melanoma, head and neck, liver or kidney cancer. Specimen: CD4+ or CD8+ T cells sorted from blood, collected in a trial of the OX40 agonist ivuxolimab. The chain uses TRBV9 and TRBJ1-1; 8 bases are a match to TRBD1. CDR3 region: CASSVAGQGHTEAFF. DNA for the CDR3: TGTGCCAGCAGCGTAGCCGGACAGGGCCACACTGAAGCTTTCTTT. The complete variable domain, with remaining parts taken from reference TRBV9 and TRBJ1-1, reads DSGVTQTPKHLITATGQRVTLRCSPRSGDLSVYWYQQSLDQGLQFLIQYYNGEERAKGNILERFSAQQFPDLHSELNLSSLELGDSALYFCASSVAGQGHTEAFFGQGTRLTVV.